Below are 18 T cell receptor beta chains sequenced from a single sample in a study of T-cell memory formation after mild COVID-19. One entry per CDR3 protein results from TCRdb running MiXCR on the 5' RACE reads. The data hold around 320,000 distinct CDR3 sequences, with around 15% observed a single time. The sample comprised PBMCs or a T cell subset sorted from them (not recorded which). Every receptor here comes from a man younger than 35 who had mild COVID-19 (a few samples of this study predate the infection). Cell type and time point are not known.

This clonotype occurred many times. The chain employs TRBV15 and TRBJ2-7, with D uncertain. Germline assignment: CDR1 LNHNV and CDR2 YYDKDF (reference sequence). V gave up 1 base and J gave up 2 bases, with 6 bases separating them. This CDR3 spans 13 amino acids. DNA of the CDR3: TGTGCCACCAGCAGAGGACCAGCCTACGAGCAGTACGTC. Protein sequence: CATSRGPAYEQYV.

This clonotype was observed a handful of times. V and J are TRBV7-2 and TRBJ2-3; 7 bases fit TRBD2. Germline-derived CDR1 and CDR2 are SGHTA and FQGNSA. The CDR3 runs 16 residues. Trimming removed 3 bases from V and 2 bases from J; junction bases left unmatched: 8. The CDR3 sequence is CASSFGFGGFTDTQYF. The CDR3 coding sequence is TGTGCCAGCAGCTTTGGTTTCGGGGGGTTCACAGATACGCAGTATTTT.

This clonotype showed up just a few times. The chain uses TRBV5-1 and TRBJ1-2; D gene ambiguous. V shed 3 bases and J shed 1 base, with 7 bases lying between them. Germline-derived CDR1 and CDR2 are SGHRS and YFSETQ. The CDR3 is 13 amino acids. The chain's CDR3 is CASSSDGNYGYTF. The CDR3 DNA follows: TGCGCCAGCAGCTCCGACGGTAACTATGGCTACACCTTC.

In its sample, this clonotype was seen many times. V gene TRBV7-8 combines with J gene TRBJ2-7; possibly TRBD2 for D (5 bases). Trimming shortened V by 5 bases and J by 1 base, and 9 bases separated the two germline ends. The germline V gene encodes CDR1 SGHVS and CDR2 FQNEAQ. The CDR3 sequence is 13 residues long. The CDR3 DNA reads TGTGCCAGCAGCACGAGGGTTTCCTACGAGCAGTACTTC. Its protein product is CASSTRVSYEQYF.

This chain uses TRBV11-3 with TRBJ2-1; D uncertain. V lost 4 bases and J 5 bases, leaving 6 bases between the germline ends. CDR3 length: 12 amino acids. Germline lookup yields CDR1 SGHNT and CDR2 YENEEA. CDR3 amino acids: CASSSAHNEQFF. In DNA, the CDR3 is TGTGCCAGCAGCTCCGCCCACAATGAGCAGTTCTTC. Together with reference TRBV11-3 and TRBJ2-1, the CDR3 gives the full variable domain: EAGVVQSPRYKIIEKKQPVAFWCNPISGHNTLYWYLQNLGQGPELLIRYENEEAVDDSQLPKDRFSAERLKGVDSTLKIQPAELGDSAVYLCASSSAHNEQFFGPGTRLTVL.

This clonotype was detected only a few times. The chain couples TRBV24-1 to TRBJ2-3, with 8 bases aligning to TRBD2. Looked up from germline, CDR1 is KGHDR and CDR2 is SFDVKD. The CDR3 runs to 15 residues. J gave up 4 bases and V 7 bases, and 9 bases lay outside the gene matches. The CDR3 reads CATSPDGRVPDTQYF. Here the CDR3 DNA reads TGTGCCACCAGCCCGGACGGGAGGGTGCCAGATACGCAGTATTTT.

This clonotype came up many times. The J gene is TRBJ2-5, the V gene TRBV7-4, with no clear D. Deletions cut 7 bases from V and 2 bases from J, with 14 bases between. The germline CDR1 and CDR2 sequences are SGHVT and SQSDAQ. The CDR3 sequence is 14 residues long. DNA of the CDR3: TGTGCCAGCAACTACCGACCCGGACAAGAGACCCAGTACTTC. This translates into CASNYRPGQETQYF.

This clonotype was seen more than once but under ten times. The chain links TRBV5-1 to TRBJ2-3; possibly TRBD2 for D (5 bases). The V and J ends lost 3 bases and 4 bases respectively, with 15 bases between them. There are 15 residues in the CDR3. The germline gives CDR1 SGHRS, CDR2 YFSETQ. The CDR3, as DNA: TGCGCCAGCAGCTCCGCGGGCAGCGCGGCAGATACGCAGTATTTT. This codes for CASSSAGSAADTQYF. Supplemented by reference TRBV5-1 and TRBJ2-3, the full variable domain reads KAGVTQTPRYLIKTRGQQVTLSCSPISGHRSVSWYQQTPGQGLQFLFEYFSETQRNKGNFPGRFSGRQFSNSRSEMNVSTLELGDSALYLCASSSAGSAADTQYFGPGTRLTVL.

This clonotype has only a few counts. Here the CDR3 reads CSVELGTQYF. Written as DNA, the CDR3 is TGCAGCGTTGAGCTGGGGACCCAGTACTTC. V gene TRBV29-1 combines with J gene TRBJ2-5, with D unresolved. In germline, CDR1 is SQVTM, CDR2 ANQGSEA. Trimming took 3 bases from V and 7 from J, leaving 6 bases between them. The CDR3 has 10 residues.

The chain couples TRBV6-5 to TRBJ2-1; a possible D gene is TRBD1 (5 bases). This CDR3 region has 16 residues. Germline V gene sequence: CDR1 MNHEY, CDR2 SVGAGI. V shed 5 bases and J shed 0 bases, with 14 bases lying between them. The CDR3 nucleotides read TGTGCCAGCAGTCCAGGGTATTGGGACTCCTACAATGAGCAGTTCTTC. Its translation is CASSPGYWDSYNEQFF.

The chain links TRBV20-1 to TRBJ2-1, with D perhaps TRBD1 (7 bases). The CDR3 has 15 residues. Germline V gene data show CDR1 as DFQATT and CDR2 as SNEGSKA (reference sequence). V gave up 0 bases and J gave up 2 bases, with 11 bases separating them. CDR3 sequence: CSARDSRGAYNEQFF. CDR3 DNA: TGCAGTGCTAGAGATTCCAGGGGGGCCTACAATGAGCAGTTCTTC.

V usage is TRBV20-1 and J usage is TRBJ1-4; 7 nucleotides agree with TRBD1. Germline V gene lookup returns CDR1 DFQATT and CDR2 SNEGSKA (reference sequence). V trimming: 5 bases; J trimming: 4 bases; junction bases outside the gene matches: 10. The CDR3 runs 15 residues. The CDR3 DNA reads TGCAGTGCTCCTAATACAGGGGCATTTAATGAAAAACTGTTTTTT. This gives the protein CSAPNTGAFNEKLFF.

Only a few counts were recorded for this clonotype. The CDR3 DNA reads as TGTGCCAGCCGAGGGGAGGGAGCCAACATTCAGTACTTC. This codes for CASRGEGANIQYF. The chain has TRBV9 and TRBJ2-4; the match to TRBD2 covers 7 bases. CDR3 size: 13 residues. Germline CDR1 SGDLS, CDR2 YYNGEE. Trimming took 7 bases from V and 7 from J; bases not matched to a gene: 8.

This clonotype turned up a few times. This chain connects TRBV30 to TRBJ2-1; D is unclear. V shed 8 bases and J shed 6 bases, with 11 bases lying between them. The length of the CDR3 is 11 residues. CDR1 is GTSNPN, CDR2 SVGIG, per germline (reference sequence). CDR3 region: CAGDWGNEQFF. The CDR3 DNA reads TGTGCCGGGGATTGGGGCAATGAGCAGTTCTTC.

V usage is TRBV5-5 and J usage is TRBJ1-5; TRBD1 aligns across 7 bases. Per the germline V gene, CDR1 is SGHKS and CDR2 is YYEKEE (reference sequence). The CDR3 runs to 15 residues. V lost 4 bases and J lost 4; bases outside the gene matches: 8. The CDR3, as DNA: TGTGCCAGCAGCGTAGTAGGGGGCGCGAATCAGCCCCAGCATTTT. Translated: CASSVVGGANQPQHF.

This clonotype was seen only a few times. This sequence joins TRBV20-1 and TRBJ2-7; perhaps TRBD1 as D (6 bases). V was trimmed by 0 bases and J by 3 bases, leaving 9 bases between them. CDR3 length: 13 amino acids. Germline values: CDR1 DFQATT, CDR2 SNEGSKA (reference sequence). The CDR3 spells CSARDGTHYEQYV. DNA for the CDR3: TGCAGTGCTAGAGATGGGACACACTACGAGCAGTACGTC.

In this sample, this clonotype turned up a few times. This chain's CDR3 is CASSLPTGTIYNEQFF. The CDR3 nucleotides are TGTGCCAGCAGCCTACCCACCGGGACAATTTACAATGAGCAGTTCTTC. The chain carries TRBV4-2 and TRBJ2-1; perhaps TRBD1 as D (6 bases). V lost 4 bases and J lost 4, with 17 bases in between. This CDR3 contains 16 residues. Germline CDR1 is LGHNA and CDR2 is YNFKEQ.

This clonotype was counted a few times. This chain links TRBV11-3 with TRBJ2-7; D may be TRBD1 or TRBD2 (5 bases each). The V end was cut by 4 bases, the J end by 6 bases, with 13 bases between. This CDR3 spans 13 amino acids. Per the germline V gene, CDR1 is SGHNT and CDR2 is YENEEA. CDR3 region: CASSSQSGGEQYF. CDR3 bases: TGTGCCAGCAGCTCTCAGAGTGGGGGCGAGCAGTACTTC. Combining the CDR3 with reference TRBV11-3 and TRBJ2-7 gives the whole variable domain EAGVVQSPRYKIIEKKQPVAFWCNPISGHNTLYWYLQNLGQGPELLIRYENEEAVDDSQLPKDRFSAERLKGVDSTLKIQPAELGDSAVYLCASSSQSGGEQYFGPGTRLTVT.